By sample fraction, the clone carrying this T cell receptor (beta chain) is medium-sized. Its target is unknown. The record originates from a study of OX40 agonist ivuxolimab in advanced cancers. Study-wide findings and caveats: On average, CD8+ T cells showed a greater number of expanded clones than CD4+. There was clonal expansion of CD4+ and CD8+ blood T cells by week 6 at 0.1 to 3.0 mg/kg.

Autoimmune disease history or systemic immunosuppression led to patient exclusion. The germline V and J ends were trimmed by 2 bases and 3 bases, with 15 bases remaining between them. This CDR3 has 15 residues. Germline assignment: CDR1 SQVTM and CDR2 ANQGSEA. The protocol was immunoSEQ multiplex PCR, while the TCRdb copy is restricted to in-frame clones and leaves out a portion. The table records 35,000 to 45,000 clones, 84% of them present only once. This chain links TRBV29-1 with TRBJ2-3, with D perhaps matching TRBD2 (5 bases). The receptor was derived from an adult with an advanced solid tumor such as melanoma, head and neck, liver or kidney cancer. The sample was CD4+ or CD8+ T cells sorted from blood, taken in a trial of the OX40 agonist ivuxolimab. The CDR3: CSVEYGLLGTDTQYF. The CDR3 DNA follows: TGCAGCGTTGAATACGGACTCCTGGGGACAGATACGCAGTATTTT.